A selection of T cell receptor beta chains follows, all from one sample in a study of T cell clonotyping in hematopoietic cell transplantation. Repertoires were generated with immunoSEQ multiplex PCR, while TCRdb's copy carries only in-frame clones and drops some. The sample contains about 12,000 clones, approximately 80% of which appear only once. Here the sequenced sample was PBMCs, taken 100 days after allogeneic stem cell transplant. These receptors were collected from a female patient between 40 and 50 years old who had an allogeneic stem cell transplant from a related donor, so T cells may come from the graft donor. Some clones in this sample may be carry-over from other donors' samples. Each CDR3 is given with its conserved first and last residue.

v_gene	j_gene	CDR3aa
TRBV5-5	TRBJ2-3	CASSLVPGTSSTDTQYF
TRBV25-1	TRBJ1-2	CASSEQGTNYGYTF
TRBV2	TRBJ1-2	CASSLGPNNYGYTF
TRBV27	TRBJ1-6	CASTVRDRGTPLHF
TRBV5-1	TRBJ1-5	CASSLAGIVVTQGAQPQHF
TRBV5-6	TRBJ2-7	CASRLGQRGNYEQYF
TRBV27	TRBJ2-7	CASRVQGANYEQYF
TRBV5-6	TRBJ1-2	CASSITTGTKDGYTF
TRBV2	TRBJ1-2	CASSESDYGYTF
TRBV4-1	TRBJ2-5	CASSQAGTGYRETQYF
TRBV14	TRBJ1-4	CASSQGGQGNEKLFF
TRBV7-3	TRBJ2-7	CASSLMRQGEQYF
TRBV4-3	TRBJ2-5	CASSQDEFAGGKTQYF
TRBV28	TRBJ1-5	CASSRTRGANNQPQHF
TRBV9	TRBJ2-5	CASSVTQGGETQYF
TRBV27	TRBJ1-4	CASSTSTGRVGEKLFF